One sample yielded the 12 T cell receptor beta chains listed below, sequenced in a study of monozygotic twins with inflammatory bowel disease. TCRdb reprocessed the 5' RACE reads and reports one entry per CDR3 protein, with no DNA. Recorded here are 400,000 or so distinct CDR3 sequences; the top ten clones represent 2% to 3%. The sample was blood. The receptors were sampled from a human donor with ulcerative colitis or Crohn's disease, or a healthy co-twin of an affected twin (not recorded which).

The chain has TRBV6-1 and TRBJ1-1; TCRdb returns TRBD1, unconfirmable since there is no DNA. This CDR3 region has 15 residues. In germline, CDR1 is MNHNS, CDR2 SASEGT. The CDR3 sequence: CASSLFRDVNTEAFF.

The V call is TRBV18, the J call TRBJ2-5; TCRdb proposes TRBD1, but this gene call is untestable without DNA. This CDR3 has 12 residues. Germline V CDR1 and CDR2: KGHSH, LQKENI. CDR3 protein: CASSPQGQQLYF.

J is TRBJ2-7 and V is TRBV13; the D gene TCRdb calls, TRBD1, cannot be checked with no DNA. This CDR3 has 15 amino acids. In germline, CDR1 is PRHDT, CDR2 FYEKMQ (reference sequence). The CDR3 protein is CASSLIRTGGNEQYF.

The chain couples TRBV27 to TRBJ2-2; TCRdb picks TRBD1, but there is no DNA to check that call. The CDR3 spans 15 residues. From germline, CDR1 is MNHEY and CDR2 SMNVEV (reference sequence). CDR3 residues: CASSVTGQNTGELFF.

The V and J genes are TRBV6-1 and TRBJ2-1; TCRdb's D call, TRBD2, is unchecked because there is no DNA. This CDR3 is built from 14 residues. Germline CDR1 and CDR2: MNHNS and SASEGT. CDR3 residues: CATSTSRNNNEQFF.

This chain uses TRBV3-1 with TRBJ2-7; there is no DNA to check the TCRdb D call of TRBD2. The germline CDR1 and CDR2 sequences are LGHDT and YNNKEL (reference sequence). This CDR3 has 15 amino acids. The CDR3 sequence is CASSPAGGKAYEQYF.

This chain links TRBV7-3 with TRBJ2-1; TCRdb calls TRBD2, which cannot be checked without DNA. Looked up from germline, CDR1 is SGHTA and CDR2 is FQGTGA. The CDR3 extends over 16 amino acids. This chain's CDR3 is CASSLNGKARYNEQFF.

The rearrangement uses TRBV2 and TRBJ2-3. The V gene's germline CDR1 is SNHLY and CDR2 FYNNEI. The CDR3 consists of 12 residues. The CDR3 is CASSPEVDTQYF.

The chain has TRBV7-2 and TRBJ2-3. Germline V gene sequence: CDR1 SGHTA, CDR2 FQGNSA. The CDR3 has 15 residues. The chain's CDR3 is CASSLDRGNTDTQYF.

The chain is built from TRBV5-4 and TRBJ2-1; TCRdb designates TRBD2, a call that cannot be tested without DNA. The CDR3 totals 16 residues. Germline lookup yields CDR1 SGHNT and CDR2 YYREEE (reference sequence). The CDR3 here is CASSTGLAGVNDEQFF.

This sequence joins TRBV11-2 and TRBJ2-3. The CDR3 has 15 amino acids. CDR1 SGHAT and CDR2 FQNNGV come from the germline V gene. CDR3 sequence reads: CASTSTSAHTDTQYF.

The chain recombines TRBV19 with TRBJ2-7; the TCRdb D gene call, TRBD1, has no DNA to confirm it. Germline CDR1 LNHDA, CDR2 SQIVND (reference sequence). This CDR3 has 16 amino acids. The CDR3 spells CASSTQGTGTSYEQYF.